This T cell receptor beta chain was recorded in a study of blood T cell repertoires in COVID-19. The repertoire was sequenced with immunoSEQ multiplex PCR; TCRdb's copy has only in-frame clones and lacks some. In the table there are around 500,000 clones, less than 90% of which are singletons. Germline V gene lookup returns CDR1 SGHNT and CDR2 YYREEE (reference sequence). CDR3 length equals 14 residues. Germline trimming cut 4 bases from V and 8 bases from J; bases unmatched to any gene: 3. The chain employs TRBV5-4 and TRBJ1-6; 10 nucleotides agree with TRBD1. The sequence was obtained from a woman aged 55 to 70 who had recovered from COVID-19. The sample comprised PBMCs or T cells enriched from blood (not recorded which). The CDR3, as DNA: TGTGCCAGCAGCCCGGGACAGGGGCATTCACCCCTCCACTTT. Its protein product is CASSPGQGHSPLHF. The entire variable domain, with the rest obtained from reference TRBV5-4 and TRBJ1-6, is as follows: ETGVTQSPTHLIKTRGQQVTLRCSSQSGHNTVSWYQQALGQGPQFIFQYYREEENGRGNFPPRFSGLQFPNYSSELNVNALELDDSALYLCASSPGQGHSPLHFGNGTRLTVT.